These 25 T cell receptor beta chains were sequenced from one sample in a study of blood T cell repertoires in COVID-19. Sequencing used immunoSEQ multiplex PCR; TCRdb keeps in-frame clones, though not all of them. The data show a few hundred thousand clones, approximately 90% seen once. Sequencing input: peripheral blood. Every receptor here comes from a man aged 55 to 69 who had recovered from COVID-19.

The genes are TRBV6-6 and TRBJ2-1; 13 bases line up with TRBD2. Trimming took 4 bases from V and 7 from J; bases not matched to a gene: 7. The CDR3 has 16 residues. The V gene's germline CDR1 is MNHNY and CDR2 SVGAGI (reference sequence). The CDR3 is CASSFTGLAGSNEQFF. The CDR3 bases are TGTGCCAGCAGTTTTACGGGACTAGCGGGGTCGAATGAGCAGTTCTTC.

V usage is TRBV5-4 and J usage is TRBJ1-1, with D perhaps TRBD1 (6 bases). V lost 9 bases to trimming and J lost 1 base, with 10 bases between them. The CDR3 consists of 12 residues. Germline lookup yields CDR1 SGHNT and CDR2 YYREEE (reference sequence). The CDR3 loop is CATGTQNTEAFF. As DNA, the CDR3 is TGTGCCACCGGGACACAGAACACTGAAGCTTTCTTT.

The V gene is TRBV29-1, the J gene TRBJ1-5, with 9 bases identical to TRBD1. CDR1 SQVTM and CDR2 ANQGSEA come from the germline V gene. This CDR3 comprises 14 residues. The ends lost 6 bases at V and 7 bases at J; junction bases unmatched: 10. The CDR3, as DNA: TGCAGCGTGCTGGAAGGGACAGGGCTCCAGCCCCAGCATTTT. Protein: CSVLEGTGLQPQHF.

CDR3 bases: TGTGCCAGCAGTGAAGCGCTTCTGCGGGTAGAGACCCAGTACTTC. As protein: CASSEALLRVETQYF. The V and J genes are TRBV2 and TRBJ2-5; possible D gene TRBD2, 5 bases. The germline V gene encodes CDR1 SNHLY and CDR2 FYNNEI. The ends were cut back, 0 bases at V and 4 bases at J, with 12 bases in the middle. The CDR3 loop spans 15 amino acids.

The rearrangement links TRBV6-1 to TRBJ1-1; 9 positions match TRBD1. The V and J ends lost 1 base and 6 bases, in that order; junction bases with no gene match: 9. The CDR3 has 16 amino acids. CDR1 and CDR2 from the germline V gene are MNHNS and SASEGT. This CDR3 reads CASSEGGTGIWAEAFF. The CDR3 nucleotides read TGTGCCAGCAGTGAAGGGGGGACAGGGATTTGGGCTGAAGCTTTCTTT.

With respect to this clone: The same CDR3 can be traced to other DNA sequences in this sample. The V call is TRBV7-3, the J call TRBJ2-1; the match to TRBD2 covers 8 bases. Germline CDR1 is SGHTA and CDR2 is FQGTGA. With V trimmed by 5 bases and J by 1 base, 4 bases remained unmatched. The CDR3 spans 15 residues. DNA for the CDR3: TGTGCCAGCAGCCCCTTAGCGGGATCCTACAATGAGCAGTTCTTC. Translation: CASSPLAGSYNEQFF.

The chain couples TRBV10-3 to TRBJ2-5, with 7 bases matching TRBD1. This CDR3 comprises 14 residues. The germline CDR1 and CDR2 sequences are ENHRY and SYGVKD. Trimming cost V 3 bases and J 5 bases; bases outside gene matches: 6. CDR3 DNA: TGTGCCATCAGTGACAGAGGGGGCAGGGAGACCCAGTACTTC. Amino acid sequence: CAISDRGGRETQYF.

The chain has TRBV11-2 and TRBJ2-3; 7 bases fit TRBD2. The germline V gene encodes CDR1 SGHAT and CDR2 FQNNGV. The length of the CDR3 is 15 residues. V lost 5 bases to trimming and J lost 6 bases; unmatched junction nucleotides: 11. CDR3 sequence: CASSPPLGGLDTQYF. The CDR3 nucleotides are TGTGCCAGCAGCCCTCCGCTCGGGGGGTTGGATACGCAGTATTTT.

J is TRBJ1-6 and V is TRBV18, with 8 bases matching TRBD1. Germline loops: CDR1 KGHSH, CDR2 LQKENI. The CDR3 length is 15 residues. With 3 bases clipped from V and 6 bases from J, the junction kept 4 bases outside the gene matches. The CDR3 protein is CASSPNTGGNSPLHF. CDR3 bases: TGTGCCAGCTCACCCAATACAGGGGGTAATTCACCCCTCCACTTT. Full variable domain (rest looked up from reference TRBV18 and TRBJ1-6): NAGVMQNPRHLVRRRGQEARLRCSPMKGHSHVYWYRQLPEEGLKFMVYLQKENIIDESGMPKERFSAEFPKEGPSILRIQQVVRGDSAAYFCASSPNTGGNSPLHFGNGTRLTVT.

CDR3 sequence (DNA): TGTGCCAGTACCCCTCCCGGGTATAGCAATCAGCCCCAGCATTTT. Translated, it gives CASTPPGYSNQPQHF. V and J are TRBV19 and TRBJ1-5; D is unclear. V was pared by 7 bases and J by 0 bases, with 13 bases between. CDR1 and CDR2 from the germline V gene are LNHDA and SQIVND (reference sequence). This CDR3 is 15 amino acids long.

This sequence joins TRBV6-1 and TRBJ2-3; a possible D gene is TRBD1 (5 bases). Trimming took off 1 base at V and 2 bases at J, with 13 bases between the two ends. The CDR3 contains 16 residues. CDR1 and CDR2 from the germline V gene are MNHNS and SASEGT. DNA for the CDR3: TGTGCCAGCAGTGAAGGAAGAGGACACCACACAGATACGCAGTATTTT. Translation gives CASSEGRGHHTDTQYF.

The V and J genes are TRBV10-1 and TRBJ2-3; the D is unclear. Germline V lookup: CDR1 WNHNN, CDR2 SYGVQD (reference sequence). The V and J ends lost 2 bases and 2 bases respectively, with 8 bases between them. The CDR3 covers 14 residues. CDR3 sequence (DNA): TGCGCCAGCAGTGAGGGTCAGGACACAGATACGCAGTATTTT. Amino acids: CASSEGQDTDTQYF.

The rearrangement uses TRBV5-4 and TRBJ1-4; D unclear. CDR3 length: 13 amino acids. The V and J ends lost 4 bases and 4 bases respectively, with 8 bases between them. From germline, CDR1 is SGHNT and CDR2 YYREEE (reference sequence). Here the CDR3 reads CASSPVGNEKLFF. In DNA form, the CDR3 reads TGTGCCAGCAGCCCGGTCGGTAATGAAAAACTGTTTTTT. Looking up the rest from reference TRBV5-4 and TRBJ1-4 gives the full variable domain: ETGVTQSPTHLIKTRGQQVTLRCSSQSGHNTVSWYQQALGQGPQFIFQYYREEENGRGNFPPRFSGLQFPNYSSELNVNALELDDSALYLCASSPVGNEKLFFGSGTQLSVL.

The chain employs TRBV9 and TRBJ1-1; D remains unclear. V lost 1 base to trimming and J lost 0 bases, with 10 bases between them. CDR1 is SGDLS and CDR2 is YYNGEE in the germline V gene. The CDR3 sequence is 15 residues long. CDR3 amino acids: CASSVISQMNTEAFF. The DNA for the CDR3 is TGTGCCAGCAGCGTAATTAGCCAAATGAACACTGAAGCTTTCTTT. The full variable domain, its missing parts supplied by reference TRBV9 and TRBJ1-1, is DSGVTQTPKHLITATGQRVTLRCSPRSGDLSVYWYQQSLDQGLQFLIQYYNGEERAKGNILERFSAQQFPDLHSELNLSSLELGDSALYFCASSVISQMNTEAFFGQGTRLTVV.

The J gene is TRBJ1-6, the V gene TRBV7-2; D not certain. The CDR3 contains 13 residues. Trimming took 5 bases from V and 8 from J, leaving 10 bases between them. In germline, CDR1 is SGHTA, CDR2 FQGNSA. In DNA form, the CDR3 reads TGTGCCAGCAGCGGGCAGGCTTATTCACCCCTCCACTTT. This encodes CASSGQAYSPLHF.

The chain is built from TRBV30 and TRBJ1-2; no definite D call. V gave up 7 bases and J gave up 0 bases, with 24 bases separating them. CDR1 and CDR2 from the germline V gene are GTSNPN and SVGIG (reference sequence). This CDR3 is 17 amino acids long. CDR3 DNA sequence: TGTGCCTCCCCAGCCCGGCAGCGGCAAGACACTAACTATGGCTACACCTTC. Amino acid sequence: CASPARQRQDTNYGYTF.

This clone appeared a few times. J is TRBJ2-7 and V is TRBV5-1; TRBD2 is a possible D gene (5 bases). V lost 0 bases, J lost 3 bases, and 7 bases lay in between. Germline V lookup: CDR1 SGHRS, CDR2 YFSETQ. This CDR3 region has 13 residues. The CDR3 nucleotides are TGCGCCAGCAGCTTGGACCGGGACTACGAGCAGTACTTC. It is translated as CASSLDRDYEQYF.

This chain links TRBV9 with TRBJ1-4; D not certain. The V and J ends lost 3 bases and 8 bases respectively, with 17 bases between them. The CDR3 is 15 residues long. CDR1 is SGDLS, CDR2 YYNGEE, per germline. CDR3 coding DNA: TGTGCCAGCAGCGCCTTTACTACGGGTGGAGAAAAACTGTTTTTT. Its translation is CASSAFTTGGEKLFF.

This chain uses TRBV5-1 with TRBJ2-3; D ambiguous. Germline CDR1 is SGHRS and CDR2 is YFSETQ. Trimming shortened V by 0 bases and J by 4 bases, and 9 bases separated the two germline ends. CDR3 length: 14 amino acids. The CDR3 region is CASSLVAASDTQYF. CDR3 nucleotide sequence: TGCGCCAGCAGCTTGGTGGCTGCTTCAGATACGCAGTATTTT.

This clone was seen only a few times. The V and J genes are TRBV3-1 (or the pseudogene TRBV3-2) and TRBJ1-2; 7 bases match TRBD1. With V trimmed by 4 bases and J by 4 bases, 6 bases remained unmatched. Germline V gene lookup returns CDR1 LGHDT and CDR2 YNNKEL (reference sequence). The CDR3 has 14 residues. CDR3 in amino acids: CASSRTGEAYGYTF. CDR3 in DNA: TGTGCCAGCAGCCGAACAGGGGAAGCCTATGGCTACACCTTC.

This chain connects TRBV5-6 to TRBJ1-4; D perhaps matches TRBD1 (5 bases). CDR3 length equals 14 residues. Trimming pared 1 base from V and 7 bases from J, leaving 11 bases between. Germline V CDR1 and CDR2: SGHDT, YYEEEE. The CDR3 region has the DNA TGTGCCAGCAGCTTGCCAGGGCGGAGTGAAAAACTGTTTTTT. As protein: CASSLPGRSEKLFF.

The V call is TRBV6-6, the J call TRBJ2-5; TRBD2 matches 8 bases. The junction had 12 bases not matched to a gene; V was cut back by 4 bases and J by 5 bases. The germline CDR1 and CDR2 sequences are MNHNY and SVGAGI (reference sequence). The CDR3 totals 16 residues. The CDR3 sequence: CASSSGLAGRRETQYF. The DNA for the CDR3 is TGTGCCAGCAGTTCGGGGCTAGCGGGTCGACGGGAGACCCAGTACTTC.

The chain combines TRBV11-2 with TRBJ1-2, with D uncertain. The CDR3 spans 11 residues. The germline CDR1 and CDR2 sequences are SGHAT and FQNNGV. The V and J ends lost 4 bases and 7 bases respectively, with 7 bases between them. The CDR3 here is CASSYLGGYTF. The CDR3 DNA is TGTGCCAGCAGCTATCTAGGTGGCTACACCTTC. Looking up the rest from reference TRBV11-2 and TRBJ1-2 gives the full variable domain: EAGVAQSPRYKIIEKRQSVAFWCNPISGHATLYWYQQILGQGPKLLIQFQNNGVVDDSQLPKDRFSAERLKGVDSTLKIQPAKLEDSAVYLCASSYLGGYTFGSGTRLTVV.

The chain joins TRBV30 to TRBJ2-4, with D tentatively TRBD1 (6 bases). The germline gives CDR1 GTSNPN, CDR2 SVGIG (reference sequence). The CDR3 spans 14 residues. V lost 1 base and J lost 7, with 14 bases in between. In DNA, the CDR3 is TGTGCCTGGAGTGCAACGCGGCAGGGGAACATTCAGTACTTC. As protein: CAWSATRQGNIQYF. Together with reference TRBV30 and TRBJ2-4, the CDR3 gives the full variable domain: SQTIHQWPATLVQPVGSPLSLECTVEGTSNPNLYWYRQAAGRGLQLLFYSVGIGQISSEVPQNLSASRPQDRQFILSSKKLLLSDSGFYLCAWSATRQGNIQYFGAGTRLSVL.

The chain employs TRBV24-1 and TRBJ2-2, with 10 bases identical to TRBD1. The length of the CDR3 is 16 residues. Unmatched junction bases numbered 4, after V lost 3 bases and J lost 4 bases. Germline values: CDR1 KGHDR, CDR2 SFDVKD. CDR3 sequence reads: CATSDPGQGTTGELFF. In DNA, the CDR3 is TGTGCCACCAGTGATCCGGGACAGGGGACCACCGGGGAGCTGTTTTTT.